The present T cell receptor (beta chain) was sequenced within a study of blood T cell repertoires in COVID-19. On the study more broadly: The United States, Italy and Spain provided the acute and convalescent COVID-19 samples. Nucleic acid was either cDNA or gDNA, and it came from T cells, B-cell-depleted T cells, or PBMCs.

Germline loops: CDR1 SNHLY, CDR2 FYNNEI. The CDR3 is 14 amino acids. V dropped 5 bases and J dropped 5 bases, with 16 bases sitting between them. Produced via immunoSEQ multiplex PCR; TCRdb's table is partial and in-frame only. Here the sample spans roughly 120,000 clones, 80% being singletons. The J gene is TRBJ2-7, the V gene TRBV2; D may be TRBD1 (6 bases). Sequenced: peripheral blood. The source is a man between 65 and 85 years old with acute or convalescent COVID-19. CDR3 region: CASSSVDRTHEQYF. DNA of the CDR3: TGTGCCAGCAGTTCCGTAGACAGGACGCACGAGCAGTACTTC. Supplemented by reference TRBV2 and TRBJ2-7, the full variable domain reads EPEVTQTPSHQVTQMGQEVILRCVPISNHLYFYWYRQILGQKVEFLVSFYNNEISEKSEIFDDQFSVERPDGSNFTLKIRSTKLEDSAMYFCASSSVDRTHEQYFGPGTRLTVT.